This entry lists 26 T cell receptor beta chains sequenced from one sample in a study of T cell changes during pregnancy in multiple sclerosis (dated by TCRdb to the late 2010s). The library was generated by the immunoSEQ multiplex PCR assay. In TCRdb, the immuneACCESS table is reduced to in-frame sequences with V and J assigned. These tables do not hold every clone; where another copy was compared, an unresolved V gene accounts for under half, and the others remain unexplained. Counted in this sample were around 97,000 clones; approximately 90% of them appeared once. The ten largest clones take up around 0.79% of the sample. This specimen was peripheral blood, taken in the second trimester of pregnancy. The receptors originated from a female donor in good health, enrolled as a control in a pregnancy study.

The chain recombines TRBV19 with TRBJ1-2, with 8 bases matching TRBD1. Germline loops: CDR1 LNHDA, CDR2 SQIVND (reference sequence). The CDR3 sequence is 15 residues long. With 5 bases clipped from V and 2 bases from J, the junction kept 7 bases outside the gene matches. Written as DNA, the CDR3 is TGTGCCAGTAGTTCCCGACAGGGGACCAACTATGGCTACACCTTC. Encoded protein: CASSSRQGTNYGYTF.

This rearrangement joins TRBV4-3 to TRBJ2-7; D is uncertain. CDR1 is LGHNA, CDR2 YSLEER, per germline. The CDR3 has 14 residues. Trimming removed 3 bases from V and 0 bases from J, with 9 bases in between. The DNA of the CDR3 is TGCGCCAGCAGCCATACAGAGTACTCCTACGAGCAGTACTTC. Its translation: CASSHTEYSYEQYF.

The rearrangement links TRBV20-1 to TRBJ2-5, with D unresolved. Deletions cut 4 bases from V and 3 bases from J, with 6 bases between. The length of the CDR3 is 11 residues. Looked up from germline, CDR1 is DFQATT and CDR2 is SNEGSKA (reference sequence). For the CDR3, the DNA is TGCAGTGCTATCCCGGAAGAGACCCAGTACTTC. Protein sequence: CSAIPEETQYF.

The J gene is TRBJ2-2, the V gene TRBV6-1; tentative D call: TRBD2 (6 bases). The germline gives CDR1 MNHNS, CDR2 SASEGT. V dropped 4 bases and J dropped 6 bases, with 15 bases sitting between them. The CDR3 is 15 residues long. The CDR3 region has the DNA TGTGCCAGCAGTGCGGACGGATGGAGGGCCGGGGAGCTGTTTTTT. This gives the protein CASSADGWRAGELFF.

This clone was picked up a small number of times. This chain links TRBV7-9 with TRBJ1-2; 8 positions agree with TRBD1. Per germline, CDR1 SEHNR and CDR2 FQNEAQ (reference sequence). Unmatched junction bases numbered 2, after V lost 4 bases and J lost 4 bases. The CDR3 extends over 13 amino acids. The CDR3 DNA is TGTGCCAGCAGCTGGACAGGGTCCTATGGCTACACCTTC. Amino acids: CASSWTGSYGYTF. The whole variable domain, filled in from reference TRBV7-9 and TRBJ1-2, reads DTGVSQNPRHKITKRGQNVTFRCDPISEHNRLYWYRQTLGQGPEFLTYFQNEAQLEKSRLLSDRFSAERPKGSFSTLEIQRTEQGDSAMYLCASSWTGSYGYTFGSGTRLTVV.

The chain recombines TRBV19 with TRBJ2-7; 12 bases match TRBD1. This CDR3 has 15 amino acids. V lost 4 bases and J lost 5; bases outside the gene matches: 6. Germline-derived CDR1 and CDR2 are LNHDA and SQIVND (reference sequence). The CDR3 is CASSTPGTGGHEQYF. CDR3 nucleotide sequence: TGTGCCAGTAGTACTCCCGGGACAGGGGGCCACGAGCAGTACTTC. The full variable domain, rest sourced from reference TRBV19 and TRBJ2-7, is DGGITQSPKYLFRKEGQNVTLSCEQNLNHDAMYWYRQDPGQGLRLIYYSQIVNDFQKGDIAEGYSVSREKKESFPLTVTSAQKNPTAFYLCASSTPGTGGHEQYFGPGTRLTVT.

The chain recombines TRBV30 with TRBJ2-3, with 9 bases identical to TRBD2. The CDR3 has 15 residues. Germline CDR1 is GTSNPN and CDR2 is SVGIG (reference sequence). The trim removed 4 bases at V and 3 bases at J, leaving 8 bases unmatched. The CDR3 sequence is CAWTVVAGATDTQYF. CDR3 sequence (DNA): TGTGCCTGGACGGTAGTAGCGGGAGCGACAGATACGCAGTATTTT.

The rearrangement links TRBV6-5 to TRBJ1-1; 7 positions agree with TRBD1. The CDR3 is made up of 14 amino acids. Germline V CDR1 and CDR2: MNHEY, SVGAGI. V shed 6 bases, J shed 3 bases, and the junction held 7 bases outside the gene matches. The CDR3 nucleotides read TGTGCCAGCAGGTTCGGACAGGAGGACACTGAAGCTTTCTTT. Amino acid sequence: CASRFGQEDTEAFF.

The V gene is TRBV6-5, the J gene TRBJ1-2; 7 nucleotides align to TRBD1. The CDR3 runs 14 residues. The ends lost 6 bases at V and 0 bases at J; junction bases unmatched: 4. Germline assignment: CDR1 MNHEY and CDR2 SVGAGI. As DNA, the CDR3 is TGTGCCAGCAGCGGGGACAGTTCTAACTATGGCTACACCTTC. This sequence encodes CASSGDSSNYGYTF.

This clone showed up just once. This chain connects TRBV27 to TRBJ1-2, with TRBD1 matching over 8 bases. CDR3 size: 14 residues. V was pared by 7 bases and J by 4 bases, with 8 bases of the junction left unmatched. Germline V lookup: CDR1 MNHEY, CDR2 SMNVEV (reference sequence). The CDR3 region is CASNGQGSGYGYTF. CDR3 nucleotide sequence: TGTGCCAGCAACGGACAGGGATCCGGCTATGGCTACACCTTC.

For this clone: An end of the junction differs from the germline gene, which may be a read error. The chain has TRBV7-7 and TRBJ2-3; maybe TRBD2 (6 bases). The germline V gene has CDR1 SSHAT and CDR2 FNYEAQ (reference sequence). This CDR3 is built from 15 residues. In DNA, the CDR3 is TGTGCTAGCAGCTCTGGACTATCTGGGACAGATACGCAGTATTTT. Protein sequence: CASSSGLSGTDTQYF.

The J gene is TRBJ2-7, the V gene TRBV18; a possible D gene is TRBD2 (6 bases). V shed 4 bases and J shed 3 bases, with 19 bases lying between them. The CDR3 runs to 16 residues. Germline CDR1 reads KGHSH; CDR2 reads LQKENI. CDR3 sequence reads: CASSLEGTPSYYEQYF. The CDR3 DNA reads TGTGCCAGCTCACTGGAGGGGACCCCCTCCTACTACGAGCAGTACTTC.

The rearrangement uses TRBV14 and TRBJ1-2, with D hard to call. The germline gives CDR1 SGHDN, CDR2 FVKESK. The CDR3 is 14 residues long. Deletions cut 4 bases from V and 2 bases from J, with 11 bases between. CDR3 nucleotides: TGTGCCAGCAGCCCGGGGAACTCCAACTATGGCTACACCTTC. Protein: CASSPGNSNYGYTF.

The chain combines TRBV29-1 with TRBJ2-2; no clear D gene. This CDR3 region has 11 residues. Trimming took 6 bases from V and 3 from J, leaving 5 bases between them. Germline CDR1 is SQVTM and CDR2 is ANQGSEA. The CDR3 loop reads CSVLDTGELFF. The CDR3 DNA reads as TGCAGCGTGTTAGACACCGGGGAGCTGTTTTTT.

This clone has a handful of counts. V and J are TRBV29-1 and TRBJ1-1, with 7 bases that match TRBD1. CDR1 is SQVTM, CDR2 ANQGSEA, per germline. J gave up 0 bases and V 7 bases, and 5 bases lay outside the gene matches. The CDR3 is 13 residues long. CDR3 DNA sequence: TGCAGCGCAAGGACAGGATTGAACACTGAAGCTTTCTTT. Translating it yields CSARTGLNTEAFF.

The chain links TRBV18 to TRBJ1-2, with TRBD1 matching over 7 bases. The length of the CDR3 is 14 residues. V was clipped by 5 bases and J by 3 bases; unmatched bases: 6. Germline CDR1 reads KGHSH; CDR2 reads LQKENI. The CDR3 reads CASSSTTGDYGYTF. CDR3 coding DNA: TGTGCCAGCTCATCCACTACAGGGGACTATGGCTACACCTTC. Supplemented by reference TRBV18 and TRBJ1-2, the full variable domain reads NAGVMQNPRHLVRRRGQEARLRCSPMKGHSHVYWYRQLPEEGLKFMVYLQKENIIDESGMPKERFSAEFPKEGPSILRIQQVVRGDSAAYFCASSSTTGDYGYTFGSGTRLTVV.

The chain uses TRBV2 and TRBJ2-3, with D perhaps TRBD2 (5 bases). Germline values: CDR1 SNHLY, CDR2 FYNNEI. V was clipped by 8 bases and J by 3 bases, with 12 bases between them. CDR3 size: 13 residues. The CDR3 DNA follows: TGTGCCAGCGAGGGATGGGAAACAGATACGCAGTATTTT. It specifies CASEGWETDTQYF. Together with reference TRBV2 and TRBJ2-3, the CDR3 gives the full variable domain: EPEVTQTPSHQVTQMGQEVILRCVPISNHLYFYWYRQILGQKVEFLVSFYNNEISEKSEIFDDQFSVERPDGSNFTLKIRSTKLEDSAMYFCASEGWETDTQYFGPGTRLTVL.

The CDR3 coding sequence is TGTGCCTGGAGCCCGGGACAGGGGTCAAATTCACCCCTCCACTTT. This sequence encodes CAWSPGQGSNSPLHF. The chain uses TRBV30 and TRBJ1-6; TRBD1 matches 10 bases. V was pared by 3 bases and J by 7 bases, with 6 bases of the junction left unmatched. CDR1 and CDR2 (germline): GTSNPN, SVGIG (reference sequence). The CDR3 length is 15 residues.

The chain links TRBV4-1 to TRBJ2-7; perhaps TRBD1 as D (6 bases). The CDR3 spans 14 residues. Germline CDR1 and CDR2: MGHRA and YSYEKL. V was clipped by 3 bases and J by 2 bases, with 11 bases between them. The DNA of the CDR3 is TGCGCCAGCAGCCACAAGGACAGCGCCTACGAGCAGTACTTC. Its translation is CASSHKDSAYEQYF.

This chain connects TRBV7-2 to TRBJ1-5; D remains ambiguous. V lost 4 bases and J lost 7, with 20 bases in between. CDR1 SGHTA and CDR2 FQGNSA come from the germline V gene. CDR3 size: 16 residues. The CDR3: CASSSKVGVLGQPQHF. In DNA, the CDR3 is TGTGCCAGCAGCTCCAAGGTCGGGGTTCTAGGGCAGCCCCAGCATTTT.

The chain carries TRBV28 and TRBJ1-2; TRBD1 might be the D (6 bases). This CDR3 is built from 13 residues. Germline values: CDR1 MDHEN, CDR2 SYDVKM. The V end was cut by 8 bases, the J end by 5 bases, with 15 bases between. The CDR3 bases are TGTGCCAGCGCCAGGGGCAGGGCATATGGCTACACCTTC. It specifies CASARGRAYGYTF.

This chain connects TRBV5-1 to TRBJ1-1; possible D gene TRBD1, 5 bases. CDR1 is SGHRS and CDR2 is YFSETQ in the germline V gene. CDR3 length: 13 residues. Trimming stripped 3 bases from V and 5 bases from J, with 11 bases between. The CDR3, as DNA: TGCGCCAGCAGCTCAACAGGTAGAACTGAAGCTTTCTTT. Encoded protein: CASSSTGRTEAFF.

The chain carries TRBV7-6 and TRBJ1-1; tentative D call: TRBD1 (6 bases). The CDR3 runs 15 residues. V lost 5 bases to trimming and J lost 1 base, with 14 bases between them. Germline V gene lookup returns CDR1 SGHVS and CDR2 FNYEAQ. Here the CDR3 DNA reads TGTGCCAGCAGCCGGCGACAGGAGACGAACACTGAAGCTTTCTTT. Translating it yields CASSRRQETNTEAFF.

V usage is TRBV14 and J usage is TRBJ2-5; TRBD1 might be the D (6 bases). From germline, CDR1 is SGHDN and CDR2 FVKESK. The V end lost 0 bases, the J end lost 1 base, and 12 bases lay between the germline ends. The CDR3 length is 16 residues. CDR3 region: CASSQESRTAQETQYF. The CDR3 coding sequence is TGTGCCAGCAGCCAAGAGTCAAGGACAGCCCAAGAGACCCAGTACTTC.

This clone showed up just a few times. This rearrangement joins TRBV18 to TRBJ1-6; no clear D gene. The CDR3 is 15 amino acids. Germline V lookup: CDR1 KGHSH, CDR2 LQKENI. V was shortened by 2 bases and J by 0 bases, with 5 bases between the two germline ends. The CDR3 nucleotides are TGTGCCAGCTCACCAACTAGCTCCTATAATTCACCCCTCCACTTT. This sequence encodes CASSPTSSYNSPLHF.

The chain couples TRBV6-1 to TRBJ2-6, with no clear D. This CDR3 contains 15 residues. Germline CDR1 MNHNS, CDR2 SASEGT. The V and J ends lost 11 bases and 4 bases respectively, with 18 bases between them. The CDR3 coding sequence is TGTGCCGTCCTCCGAGCCCAGGCCGGGGCCAACGTCCTGACTTTC. Translation gives CAVLRAQAGANVLTF.